The source of this T cell receptor beta chain is a study of blood T cells in healthy people across ages. PCR was performed a second time for about 7 to 12 cycles using a sample-barcoded 5' primer and a J-beta primer mix. Every sample gave at least 2.5 million paired-end reads containing CDR3. In TCRdb, the 5' RACE reads were re-called with MiXCR into one record per CDR3 protein. The profile covers just over 1 million distinct CDR3 sequences, with 35% to 55% appearing a single time and approximately 20% taken by the ten largest. With each sample, at least 5 micrograms of total RNA were extracted. Sequencing input: blood. The receptor's source is an older woman in good health.

The CDR3 DNA reads TGTGCCAGCAGCGTAGCGGCTAGCGGGAGCACTGAGCAGTTCTTC. Amino acids: CASSVAASGSTEQFF. The V call is TRBV9, the J call TRBJ2-1; 10 bases agree with TRBD2. V trimming: 0 bases; J trimming: 9 bases; junction bases outside the gene matches: 6. Per the germline V gene, CDR1 is SGDLS and CDR2 is YYNGEE. CDR3 length: 15 amino acids.